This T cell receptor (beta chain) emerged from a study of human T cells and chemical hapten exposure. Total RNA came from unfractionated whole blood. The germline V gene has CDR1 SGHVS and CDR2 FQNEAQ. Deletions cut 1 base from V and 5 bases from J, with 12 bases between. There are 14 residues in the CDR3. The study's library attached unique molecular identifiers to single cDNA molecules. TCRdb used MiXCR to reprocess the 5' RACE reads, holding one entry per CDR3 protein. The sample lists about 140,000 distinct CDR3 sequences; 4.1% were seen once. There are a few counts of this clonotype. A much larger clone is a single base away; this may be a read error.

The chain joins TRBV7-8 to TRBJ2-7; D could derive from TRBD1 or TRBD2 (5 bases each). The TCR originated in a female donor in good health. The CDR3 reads CASSLGETADEQYF. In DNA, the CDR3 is TGTGCCAGCAGCTTAGGGGAGACAGCTGACGAGCAGTACTTC.